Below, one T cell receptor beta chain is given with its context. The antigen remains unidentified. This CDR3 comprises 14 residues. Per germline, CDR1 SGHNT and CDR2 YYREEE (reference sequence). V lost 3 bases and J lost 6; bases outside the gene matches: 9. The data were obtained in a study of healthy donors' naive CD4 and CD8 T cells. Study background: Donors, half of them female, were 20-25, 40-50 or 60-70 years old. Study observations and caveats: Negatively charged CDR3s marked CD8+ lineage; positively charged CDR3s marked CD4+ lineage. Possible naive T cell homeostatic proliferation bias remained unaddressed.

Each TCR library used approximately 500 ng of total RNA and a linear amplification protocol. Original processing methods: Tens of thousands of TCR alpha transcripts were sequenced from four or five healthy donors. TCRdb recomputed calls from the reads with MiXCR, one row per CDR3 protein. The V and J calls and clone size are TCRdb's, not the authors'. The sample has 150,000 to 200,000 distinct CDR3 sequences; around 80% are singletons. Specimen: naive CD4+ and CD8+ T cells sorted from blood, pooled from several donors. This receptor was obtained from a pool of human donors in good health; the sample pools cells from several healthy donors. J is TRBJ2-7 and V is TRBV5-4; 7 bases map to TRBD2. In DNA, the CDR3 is TGTGCCAGCAGCTCGAGACTAGCAGTAAGCGAGCAGTACTTC. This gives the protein CASSSRLAVSEQYF.